One sample yielded the 21 T cell receptor beta chains listed below, sequenced in a study of blood T cell repertoires in COVID-19. Repertoires were generated with immunoSEQ multiplex PCR, while TCRdb's copy carries only in-frame clones and drops some. Altogether under 300,000 clones are present, about 88% being singletons, with the ten largest covering more than 1.1%. Material for sequencing was peripheral blood. The receptors were sampled from a human donor with COVID-19, enrolled during active disease. The donor label of this sample is uncertain.

V usage is TRBV14 and J usage is TRBJ2-2; 13 positions match TRBD2. The trim removed 0 bases at V and 6 bases at J, leaving 10 bases unmatched. CDR1 SGHDN and CDR2 FVKESK come from the germline V gene. This CDR3 is built from 19 residues. The CDR3: CASSQEGPGLAGEAGELFF. For the CDR3, the DNA is TGTGCCAGCAGCCAAGAGGGTCCCGGACTAGCGGGAGAGGCCGGGGAGCTGTTTTTT.

The chain links TRBV11-2 to TRBJ2-1; 7 nucleotides agree with TRBD2. Germline V gene lookup returns CDR1 SGHAT and CDR2 FQNNGV. The J segment lost 0 bases and the V segment lost 5 bases, leaving 7 bases of the junction unmatched. The length of the CDR3 is 16 residues. CDR3 coding DNA: TGTGCCAGCAGCCCCTGGTCTAGCGGCTCCTACAATGAGCAGTTCTTC. It translates to CASSPWSSGSYNEQFF. Filled out from reference TRBV11-2 and TRBJ2-1, the complete variable domain reads EAGVAQSPRYKIIEKRQSVAFWCNPISGHATLYWYQQILGQGPKLLIQFQNNGVVDDSQLPKDRFSAERLKGVDSTLKIQPAKLEDSAVYLCASSPWSSGSYNEQFFGPGTRLTVL.

The chain couples TRBV27 to TRBJ2-1, with D maybe TRBD2 (7 bases). V gave up 7 bases and J gave up 4 bases, with 17 bases separating them. Germline CDR1 is MNHEY and CDR2 is SMNVEV (reference sequence). The CDR3 extends over 15 amino acids. The CDR3, as DNA: TGTGCCAGCAACCTAGGGGGGGGCTCTTACAATGAGCAGTTCTTC. It codes for CASNLGGGSYNEQFF.

The chain couples TRBV19 to TRBJ2-1, with TRBD2 as a possible D gene (5 bases). The CDR3 has 16 amino acids. Germline V CDR1 and CDR2: LNHDA, SQIVND (reference sequence). V was shortened by 0 bases and J by 5 bases, with 14 bases between the two germline ends. For the CDR3, the DNA is TGTGCCAGTAGTATAGATATAGCGTGGGCTAACAATGAGCAGTTCTTC. It translates to CASSIDIAWANNEQFF. The full variable domain, in which reference TRBV19 and TRBJ2-1 provide the parts outside the CDR3, is DGGITQSPKYLFRKEGQNVTLSCEQNLNHDAMYWYRQDPGQGLRLIYYSQIVNDFQKGDIAEGYSVSREKKESFPLTVTSAQKNPTAFYLCASSIDIAWANNEQFFGPGTRLTVL.

This clone showed up just a few times. V gene TRBV24-1 combines with J gene TRBJ2-5; TRBD1 aligns across 10 bases. Germline V gene lookup returns CDR1 KGHDR and CDR2 SFDVKD. Unmatched junction bases numbered 8, after V lost 4 bases and J lost 4 bases. The CDR3 is 16 amino acids. CDR3 in amino acids: CATSEGRTGGPETQYF. In nucleotides, the CDR3 is TGTGCCACCAGTGAAGGCCGGACAGGGGGTCCAGAGACCCAGTACTTC.

This clone was recorded once. The chain combines TRBV6-6 with TRBJ1-4, with a possible D match to TRBD1 (5 bases). The CDR3 length is 14 residues. The germline gives CDR1 MNHNY, CDR2 SVGAGI (reference sequence). The V and J ends lost 10 bases and 1 base respectively, with 13 bases between them. CDR3: CATVDSLTNEKLFF. The CDR3 DNA reads TGTGCCACCGTTGACAGCCTAACTAATGAAAAACTGTTTTTT.

This clone occurred once. This rearrangement joins TRBV5-8 to TRBJ1-5; D possibly corresponds to TRBD1 (5 bases). This CDR3 is 15 amino acids long. Germline CDR1 is SGHTS and CDR2 is YDEGEE. Trimming pared 0 bases from V and 7 bases from J, leaving 14 bases between. The CDR3 region is CASSLDLGGDQPQHF. CDR3 DNA sequence: TGTGCCAGCAGCTTGGATCTTGGAGGGGACCAGCCCCAGCATTTT.

Here the CDR3 DNA reads TGTGCCAGCAGTGAAGAGACAGGGGGCCGAGAAAAACTGTTTTTT. Translation gives CASSEETGGREKLFF. The J gene is TRBJ1-4, the V gene TRBV2, with TRBD1 matching over 10 bases. Germline CDR1 SNHLY, CDR2 FYNNEI. V was pared by 1 base and J by 8 bases, with 4 bases of the junction left unmatched. There are 15 residues in the CDR3.

The V call is TRBV9, the J call TRBJ2-7; 14 bases agree with TRBD2. Germline CDR1 SGDLS, CDR2 YYNGEE. V lost 0 bases, J lost 4 bases, and 0 bases stayed unmatched. The length of the CDR3 is 15 residues. CDR3 sequence (DNA): TGTGCCAGCAGCGTAGGACTAGCGGGGGGGTACGAGCAGTACTTC. Its protein is CASSVGLAGGYEQYF.

In its sample, this clone was seen a few times. The chain couples TRBV7-2 to TRBJ1-4; perhaps TRBD1 as D (5 bases). The CDR3 length is 15 residues. The V gene's germline CDR1 is SGHTA and CDR2 FQGNSA. V dropped 5 bases and J dropped 7 bases, with 17 bases sitting between them. CDR3 residues: CASSRDTGGGEKLFF. Written as DNA, the CDR3 is TGTGCCAGCAGCAGAGATACGGGGGGGGGTGAAAAACTGTTTTTT.

The chain has TRBV4-2 and TRBJ2-2; 7 bases line up with TRBD1. The CDR3 runs 16 residues. The V gene's germline CDR1 is LGHNA and CDR2 YNFKEQ. Trimming took 3 bases from V and 6 from J; bases not matched to a gene: 10. CDR3 loop: CASSQGQFQGSGELFF. In DNA, the CDR3 is TGTGCCAGCAGCCAGGGACAGTTTCAGGGCTCCGGGGAGCTGTTTTTT.

The chain is built from TRBV5-6 and TRBJ1-2, with D possibly TRBD1 on 6 matching bases. Germline loops: CDR1 SGHDT, CDR2 YYEEEE. V was trimmed by 1 base and J by 4 bases, leaving 11 bases between them. The CDR3 spans 14 residues. CDR3 bases: TGTGCCAGCAGCTTGATCAGGGACACCTATGGCTACACCTTC. Translated, it gives CASSLIRDTYGYTF.

J is TRBJ2-7 and V is TRBV25-1, with a weak D call TRBD2 (7 bases). CDR1 and CDR2 (germline): MGHDK, SYGVNS. CDR3 length equals 16 residues. The V and J ends lost 0 bases and 5 bases respectively, with 17 bases between them. CDR3 sequence (DNA): TGTGCCAGCAGTGAATATCGGACAGTCGGGAGGAACGAGCAGTACTTC. Translating gives CASSEYRTVGRNEQYF.

The gene calls are TRBV24-1 and TRBJ1-2; 7 nucleotides line up with TRBD1. This CDR3 region has 16 residues. V shed 2 bases, J shed 4 bases, and the junction held 9 bases outside the gene matches. Germline V gene data show CDR1 as KGHDR and CDR2 as SFDVKD. CDR3 amino acids: CATSDSIQGNTYGYTF. Here the CDR3 DNA reads TGTGCCACCAGTGATTCAATACAGGGGAATACCTATGGCTACACCTTC.

The chain has TRBV30 and TRBJ1-6; 7 bases agree with TRBD1. CDR3 length: 14 residues. Germline V gives CDR1 GTSNPN, CDR2 SVGIG (reference sequence). Trimming removed 7 bases from V and 7 bases from J; junction bases left unmatched: 10. The CDR3 region is CAFQGGAGNSPLHF. For the CDR3, the DNA is TGTGCCTTTCAAGGGGGCGCAGGAAATTCACCCCTCCACTTT. Drawing the rest from reference TRBV30 and TRBJ1-6, the complete variable domain is SQTIHQWPATLVQPVGSPLSLECTVEGTSNPNLYWYRQAAGRGLQLLFYSVGIGQISSEVPQNLSASRPQDRQFILSSKKLLLSDSGFYLCAFQGGAGNSPLHFGNGTRLTVT.

This chain connects TRBV19 to TRBJ1-3, with D uncertain. The germline V gene encodes CDR1 LNHDA and CDR2 SQIVND (reference sequence). The CDR3 contains 12 residues. Trimming stripped 6 bases from V and 0 bases from J, with 3 bases between. This CDR3 reads CASSVSGNTIYF. DNA of the CDR3: TGTGCCAGTAGCGTCTCTGGAAACACCATATATTTT.

CDR3 in amino acids: CASSYSGAQYNEQFF. The CDR3 coding sequence is TGTGCCAGCAGTTACTCGGGGGCGCAATACAATGAGCAGTTCTTC. V and J are TRBV6-5 and TRBJ2-1; TRBD1 might be the D (6 bases). CDR3 length: 15 residues. The germline V gene encodes CDR1 MNHEY and CDR2 SVGAGI. V was pared by 0 bases and J by 4 bases, with 10 bases between.

The chain combines TRBV5-1 with TRBJ2-7; possible D gene TRBD1, 6 bases. Germline V gives CDR1 SGHRS, CDR2 YFSETQ. Trimming removed 5 bases at V and 9 bases at J, with 21 bases between. This CDR3 contains 14 residues. CDR3 amino acids: CASRTLTGLRGQYF. CDR3 nucleotide sequence: TGCGCCAGCAGGACCCTAACAGGGCTCCGGGGGCAGTACTTC.

Note on this clone: The sample carries other DNA sequences with the same CDR3. The chain joins TRBV2 to TRBJ1-4, with D unresolved. The length of the CDR3 is 15 residues. V was trimmed by 2 bases and J by 2 bases, leaving 9 bases between them. Per the germline V gene, CDR1 is SNHLY and CDR2 is FYNNEI. The CDR3 here is CASSELAGTNEKLFF. DNA of the CDR3: TGTGCCAGCAGTGAATTGGCCGGGACTAATGAAAAACTGTTTTTT.

The V and J genes are TRBV5-1 and TRBJ1-4; the match to TRBD1 covers 9 bases. V lost 0 bases and J lost 4; bases outside the gene matches: 4. Germline V lookup: CDR1 SGHRS, CDR2 YFSETQ. The CDR3 is 16 residues long. In nucleotides, the CDR3 is TGCGCCAGCAGCTTGGACGCGGACAGGGGTAATGAAAAACTGTTTTTT. Its translation is CASSLDADRGNEKLFF.

This clone was seen only a few times. The rearrangement links TRBV11-3 to TRBJ2-1; possibly TRBD1 for D (7 bases). V was cut by 8 bases and J by 4 bases, with 18 bases left in between. Germline assignment: CDR1 SGHNT and CDR2 YENEEA. The CDR3 contains 15 residues. Here the CDR3 DNA reads TGTGCCAGCGCCCCGGGCAGGGGGACTTACAATGAGCAGTTCTTC. Amino acid sequence: CASAPGRGTYNEQFF.